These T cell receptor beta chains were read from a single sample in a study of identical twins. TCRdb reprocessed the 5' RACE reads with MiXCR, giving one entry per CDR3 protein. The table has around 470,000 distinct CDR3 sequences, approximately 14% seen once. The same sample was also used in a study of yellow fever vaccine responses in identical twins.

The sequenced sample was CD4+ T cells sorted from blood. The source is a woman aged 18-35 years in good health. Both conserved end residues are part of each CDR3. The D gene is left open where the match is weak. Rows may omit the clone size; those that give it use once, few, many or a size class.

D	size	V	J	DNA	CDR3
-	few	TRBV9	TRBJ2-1	TGTGCCAGCCAGCCCGGACGGAAAAACAATGAGCAGTTCTTC	CASQPGRKNNEQFF
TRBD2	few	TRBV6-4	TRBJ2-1	TGTGCCAGCAGTTACTGGACTAGCGGATACAATGAGCAGTTCTTC	CASSYWTSGYNEQFF
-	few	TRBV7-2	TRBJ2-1	TGTGCCAGCAGCTTAGAGTTGGGGAATGAGCAGTTCTTC	CASSLELGNEQFF
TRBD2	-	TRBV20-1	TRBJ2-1	TGCAGTGCTAGCTTAGCGGGACTCACGACTAATGAGCAGTTCTTC	CSASLAGLTTNEQFF
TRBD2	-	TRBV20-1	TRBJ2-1	TGCAGTGCTAGAGATAGCGGGAGCTACAATGAGCAGTTCTTC	CSARDSGSYNEQFF
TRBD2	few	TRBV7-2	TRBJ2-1	TGTGCCAGCAGCTTGACACTAGCGGGGTCGAATGAGCAGTTCTTC	CASSLTLAGSNEQFF
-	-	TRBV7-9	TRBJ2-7	TGTGCCAGCAGCTCAGGGACACTTTTTTACGAGCAGTACTTC	CASSSGTLFYEQYF
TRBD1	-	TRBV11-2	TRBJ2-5	TGTGCCAGCAGCTCACTACAGGGGATGGGGACCCAGTACTTC	CASSSLQGMGTQYF
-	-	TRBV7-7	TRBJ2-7	TGTGCTAGCAGCTTAGCCGGGGGATTGGAAGAGCAGTACTTC	CASSLAGGLEEQYF
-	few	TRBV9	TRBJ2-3	TGTGCCAGCACCAGACAGGGCACAGATACGCAGTATTTT	CASTRQGTDTQYF
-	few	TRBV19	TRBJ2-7	TGTGCCACCACGGACAGCTACGAGCAGTACTTC	CATTDSYEQYF
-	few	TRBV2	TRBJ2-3	TGTGCCAGCAGCGTCAGGGGAGGCGCAGATACGCAGTATTTT	CASSVRGGADTQYF
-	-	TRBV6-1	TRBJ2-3	TGTGCCAGCAGCCGACGGGACCTAGCAGATACGCAGTATTTT	CASSRRDLADTQYF
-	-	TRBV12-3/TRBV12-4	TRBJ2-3	TGTGCCAGCAGTTTAGCAGGTGCTACTAGCACAGATACGCAGTATTTT	CASSLAGATSTDTQYF
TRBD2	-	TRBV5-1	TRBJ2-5	TGCGCCAGCAGCACCCAGACTAGCGGGGGGTCCCAAGAGACCCAGTACTTC	CASSTQTSGGSQETQYF
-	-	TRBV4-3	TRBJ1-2	TGCGCCAGCAGCCAGCCAGGAGGAGGCTATGGCTACACCTTC	CASSQPGGGYGYTF
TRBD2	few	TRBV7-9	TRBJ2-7	TGTGCCAGCGGGACTAGCGGTACCTACGAGCAGTACTTC	CASGTSGTYEQYF
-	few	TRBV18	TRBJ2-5	TGTGCCAGCTCACCCGTACAAGAGACCCAGTACTTC	CASSPVQETQYF
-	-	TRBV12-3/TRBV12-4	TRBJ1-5	TGTGCCAGCACCTTGGGGGCTACAGGGAGTCAGCCCCAGCATTTT	CASTLGATGSQPQHF
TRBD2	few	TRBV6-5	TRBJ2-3	TGTGCCAGCAGTTACTTAAGCGGGGGCACAGATACGCAGTATTTT	CASSYLSGGTDTQYF
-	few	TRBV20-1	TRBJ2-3	TGCAGTGCTAGCGAGGGGGGGGTTGGCACAGATACGCAGTATTTT	CSASEGGVGTDTQYF
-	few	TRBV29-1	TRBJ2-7	TGCAGCGTTGTTCTTGGACAGCCCCAGTTCGTGTCCTACGAGCAGTACTTC	CSVVLGQPQFVSYEQYF
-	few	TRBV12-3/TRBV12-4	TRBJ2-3	TGTGCCAGCAGTTTAGGGGCAGGGAAGGTAACAGATACGCAGTATTTT	CASSLGAGKVTDTQYF
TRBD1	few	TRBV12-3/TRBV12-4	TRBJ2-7	TGTGCCAGCAGTGTGACAGGGTACTCCTACGAGCAGTACTTC	CASSVTGYSYEQYF
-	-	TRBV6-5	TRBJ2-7	TGTGCCAGCAGTTACGATTGGTCTACCTACGAGCAGTACTTC	CASSYDWSTYEQYF
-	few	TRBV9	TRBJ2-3	TGTGCCAGCAGCGTAGAGGGCCCCCACACAGATACGCAGTATTTT	CASSVEGPHTDTQYF
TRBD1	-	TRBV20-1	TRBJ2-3	TGCAGTGCGAGGACAGGGGTGGCAGATACGCAGTATTTT	CSARTGVADTQYF
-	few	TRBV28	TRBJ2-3	TGTGCCAGCAACCGGGGGAACGGAGATACGCAGTATTTT	CASNRGNGDTQYF
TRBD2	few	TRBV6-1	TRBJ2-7	TGTGCCAGCAGGTGGACTAGTGTGGCCTACGAGCAGTACTTC	CASRWTSVAYEQYF
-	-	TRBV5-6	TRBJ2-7	TGTGCCAGCAGCTCCCGATACTACGAGCAGTACTTC	CASSSRYYEQYF
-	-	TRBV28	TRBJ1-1	TGTGCCAGCAGTTTAGGTTTTGGGACACCGAACACTGAAGCTTTCTTT	CASSLGFGTPNTEAFF
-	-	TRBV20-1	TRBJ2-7	TGCAGTGCCATTACAGGGAGTTCCTACGAGCAGTACTTC	CSAITGSSYEQYF
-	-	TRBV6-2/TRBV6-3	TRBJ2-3	TGTGCCAGCAGTTACGGGCGACCCACAGATACGCAGTATTTT	CASSYGRPTDTQYF
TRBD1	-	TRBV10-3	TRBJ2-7	TGTGCCATCAGCCCGGGACAGGGCACCTACGAGCAGTACTTC	CAISPGQGTYEQYF
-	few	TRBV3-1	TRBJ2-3	TGTGCCAGCAGCCAGGCGGGAAACGACTCACCCCCGCAGTATTTT	CASSQAGNDSPPQYF
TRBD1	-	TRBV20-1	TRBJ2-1	TGCAGTGCTAGAGATCTGAGACAGGGCAATGAGCAGTTCTTC	CSARDLRQGNEQFF
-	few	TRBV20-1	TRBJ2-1	TGCAGTGCAGTATCGACCAATGAGCAGTTCTTC	CSAVSTNEQFF
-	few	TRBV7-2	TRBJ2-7	TGTGCCAGCAGCTCGCGGACTTTTCCCGAGCAGTACTTC	CASSSRTFPEQYF
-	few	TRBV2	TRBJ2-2	TGTGCCAGCCAAGAGACTAGGGTCACCGGGGAGCTGTTTTTT	CASQETRVTGELFF
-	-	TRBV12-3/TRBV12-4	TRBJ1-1	TGTGCCAGCAGTTTCCGAGGGTTGAACACTGAAGCTTTCTTT	CASSFRGLNTEAFF
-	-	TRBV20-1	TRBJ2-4	TGCAGTGCTAGAGTTTATGTCAGTCGATCGATCGTAGCCAAAAACATTCAGTACTTC	CSARVYVSRSIVAKNIQYF
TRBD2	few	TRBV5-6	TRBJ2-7	TGTGCCAGCAGCGGAGGGGACTGGGGGGGCTACGAGCAGTACTTC	CASSGGDWGGYEQYF
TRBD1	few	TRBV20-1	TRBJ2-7	TGCAGTGCTAAGGACAGGGAGAGCTACGAGCAGTACTTC	CSAKDRESYEQYF
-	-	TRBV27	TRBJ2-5	TGTGCCAGCAGTTTACGGAGCCAAGAGACCCAGTACTTC	CASSLRSQETQYF
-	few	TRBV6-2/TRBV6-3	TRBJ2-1	TGTGCCAGCAGTTACCCCCAGAGTGTGGCTTGGGGCAATGAGCAGTTCTTC	CASSYPQSVAWGNEQFF
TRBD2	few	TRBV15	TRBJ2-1	TGTGCCACCAGCAGGGGACTAGCGGGAGAGAATGAGCAGTTCTTC	CATSRGLAGENEQFF
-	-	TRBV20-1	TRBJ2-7	TGCAGTGCTCCTTCCCGGGACATCCACTACGAGCAGTACTTC	CSAPSRDIHYEQYF
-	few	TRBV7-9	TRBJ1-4	TGTGCCAGCAGCACGAACAGGGAGCTAGATGAAAAACTGTTTTTT	CASSTNRELDEKLFF
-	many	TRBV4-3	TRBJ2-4	TGCGCCAGCAGCCAAGATCGAGAAAACATTCAGTACTTC	CASSQDRENIQYF
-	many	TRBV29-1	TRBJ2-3	TGCAGCGTAGTCGTAAGGGGCGCTCCGGATCCCACAGATACGCAGTATTTT	CSVVVRGAPDPTDTQYF
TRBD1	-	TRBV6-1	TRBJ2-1	TGTGCCAGCACAAAACCGGGACAGGGAGGCAATGAGCAGTTCTTC	CASTKPGQGGNEQFF
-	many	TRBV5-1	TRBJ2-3	TGCGCCAGCAGGATGGGGCCTAGCACAGATACGCAGTATTTT	CASRMGPSTDTQYF